Listed here are 27 T cell receptor beta chains from one sample, sequenced in a study of blood T cell repertoires in COVID-19. TCRdb's copy holds only in-frame clones and misses some; the assay was immunoSEQ multiplex PCR. The table lists some 50,000 clones, approximately 85% of them singletons, with 14% in the top ten. Sequencing used peripheral blood. Receptors were obtained from a human donor in a cohort sampled during active COVID-19.

The V gene is TRBV6-6, the J gene TRBJ2-3; 7 bases fit TRBD2. Germline CDR1 and CDR2: MNHNY and SVGAGI (reference sequence). The trim removed 4 bases at V and 6 bases at J, leaving 10 bases unmatched. The CDR3 contains 15 residues. CDR3 sequence: CASSFYSGAADTQYF. CDR3 coding DNA: TGTGCCAGCAGTTTCTACAGCGGGGCGGCGGATACGCAGTATTTT.

This clone is a singleton in its sample. This chain joins TRBV2 and TRBJ2-4, with D possibly matching TRBD1 (5 bases). The germline V and J ends were trimmed by 3 bases and 0 bases, with 12 bases remaining between them. The CDR3 totals 16 residues. Looked up from germline, CDR1 is SNHLY and CDR2 is FYNNEI. The CDR3 bases are TGTGCCAGCAGTGATTTGGATAGGGGAGCCAAAAACATTCAGTACTTC. Its translation is CASSDLDRGAKNIQYF. The complete variable domain, with remaining parts taken from reference TRBV2 and TRBJ2-4, reads EPEVTQTPSHQVTQMGQEVILRCVPISNHLYFYWYRQILGQKVEFLVSFYNNEISEKSEIFDDQFSVERPDGSNFTLKIRSTKLEDSAMYFCASSDLDRGAKNIQYFGAGTRLSVL.

This clone was seen once. The chain has TRBV19 and TRBJ1-5; no clear D gene. V dropped 3 bases and J dropped 2 bases, with 5 bases sitting between them. Looked up from germline, CDR1 is LNHDA and CDR2 is SQIVND (reference sequence). The CDR3 runs to 13 residues. CDR3 nucleotide sequence: TGTGCCAGTAGTATGACTGGCAATCAGCCCCAGCATTTT. Translated: CASSMTGNQPQHF.

The chain couples TRBV28 to TRBJ2-7; 7 bases line up with TRBD2. The V gene end was trimmed by 1 base and the J gene end by 5 bases; junction bases not matched to a gene: 11. The CDR3 is 16 amino acids. CDR1 MDHEN and CDR2 SYDVKM come from the germline V gene. As DNA, the CDR3 is TGTGCCAGCAGTTTATATGGCGGGAGTAAAGGCGACGAGCAGTACTTC. This sequence encodes CASSLYGGSKGDEQYF.

The J gene is TRBJ2-7, the V gene TRBV27, with 9 bases identical to TRBD2. With V trimmed by 6 bases and J by 7 bases, 16 bases remained unmatched. CDR3 size: 16 residues. The germline V gene encodes CDR1 MNHEY and CDR2 SMNVEV (reference sequence). CDR3 region: CASSPGPSGGPGEQYF. The DNA of the CDR3 is TGTGCCAGCAGCCCCGGGCCAAGCGGGGGGCCTGGTGAGCAGTACTTC.

The rearrangement links TRBV7-3 to TRBJ1-1; tentatively, D is TRBD1 (5 bases). There are 12 residues in the CDR3. The germline gives CDR1 SGHTA, CDR2 FQGTGA. Trimming left V 8 bases short and J 1 base short, with 8 bases between. The CDR3 bases are TGTGCCAGCGGACAACCGAACACTGAAGCTTTCTTT. Translation: CASGQPNTEAFF.

The V gene is TRBV4-2, the J gene TRBJ1-1; D unresolved. The CDR3 has 14 amino acids. In germline, CDR1 is LGHNA, CDR2 YNFKEQ. V dropped 1 base and J dropped 5 bases, with 11 bases sitting between them. The CDR3 DNA reads as TGTGCCAGCAGCCAAGTCGGGAGTGGGACTGAAGCTTTCTTT. Encoded protein: CASSQVGSGTEAFF.

The gene calls are TRBV2 and TRBJ2-3, with 14 bases aligning to TRBD2. The CDR3 is made up of 18 amino acids. Germline CDR1 SNHLY, CDR2 FYNNEI. V was pared by 6 bases and J by 1 base, with 9 bases of the junction left unmatched. DNA for the CDR3: TGTGCCAGCAGCCAAGCCCGACTAGCGGGGGGGCGCACAGATACGCAGTATTTT. It translates to CASSQARLAGGRTDTQYF.

The rearrangement links TRBV10-2 to TRBJ1-5; TRBD1 might be the D (5 bases). The germline V gene encodes CDR1 WSHSY and CDR2 SAAADI. Trimming took 6 bases from V and 7 from J, leaving 13 bases between them. This CDR3 comprises 13 residues. The CDR3 region has the DNA TGCGCCAGCAGAAGAAGCAGGGAACAGCCCCAGCATTTT. Amino acid sequence: CASRRSREQPQHF.

There are many counts of this clone. The chain has TRBV10-3 and TRBJ1-5; 12 bases agree with TRBD1. V gave up 4 bases and J gave up 0 bases; unmatched junction bases: 7. CDR1 and CDR2 from the germline V gene are ENHRY and SYGVKD. The CDR3 runs 18 residues. CDR3 DNA sequence: TGTGCCATCAGTGGGGACAGGGGGCGCCCCGTTAGCAATCAGCCCCAGCATTTT. Translated: CAISGDRGRPVSNQPQHF.

The rearrangement links TRBV7-2 to TRBJ2-5; D gene ambiguous. Looked up from germline, CDR1 is SGHTA and CDR2 is FQGNSA. The V and J ends lost 1 base and 7 bases respectively, with 10 bases between them. CDR3 size: 13 residues. The CDR3 loop is CASSLDSSGTQYF. The CDR3 DNA reads as TGTGCCAGCAGCTTAGATTCGTCGGGGACCCAGTACTTC.

The J gene is TRBJ2-7, the V gene TRBV7-6; maybe TRBD2 (7 bases). The CDR3 sequence is 15 residues long. The V and J ends lost 1 base and 4 bases respectively, with 14 bases between them. CDR1 is SGHVS, CDR2 FNYEAQ, per germline. CDR3 region: CASSLGGGSMYEQYF. The CDR3 nucleotides are TGTGCCAGCAGCTTAGGCGGGGGCTCAATGTACGAGCAGTACTTC.

This clone was counted only a few times. This chain joins TRBV27 and TRBJ1-6; D call uncertain. The CDR3 is made up of 17 amino acids. V lost 3 bases to trimming and J lost 8 bases, with 20 bases between them. CDR1 is MNHEY and CDR2 is SMNVEV in the germline V gene (reference sequence). The CDR3 DNA reads TGTGCCAGCAGTTTTTACCACGGGGTTGGGTCTGATTCACCCCTCCACTTT. This codes for CASSFYHGVGSDSPLHF.

The chain uses TRBV24-1 and TRBJ2-7, with D tentatively TRBD1 (5 bases). The CDR3 extends over 13 amino acids. Looked up from germline, CDR1 is KGHDR and CDR2 is SFDVKD. V lost 4 bases to trimming and J lost 3 bases, with 9 bases between them. The CDR3 protein is CATSEGRDYEQYF. CDR3 sequence (DNA): TGTGCCACCAGTGAGGGCAGGGACTACGAGCAGTACTTC.

The chain uses TRBV6-2 or TRBV6-3 and TRBJ2-5, with 12 bases identical to TRBD2. J gave up 4 bases and V 6 bases, and 3 bases lay outside the gene matches. There are 14 residues in the CDR3. Germline CDR1 reads MNHEY; CDR2 reads SVGEGT. The CDR3 DNA reads TGTGCCAGCAGCGAGACTAGCGGGAGAGAGACCCAGTACTTC. It codes for CASSETSGRETQYF.

The V call is TRBV12-3 or TRBV12-4, the J call TRBJ2-2; D unclear. The CDR3 has 12 residues. Trimming shortened V by 6 bases and J by 3 bases, and 5 bases separated the two germline ends. CDR3 nucleotide sequence: TGTGCCAGCAGCCGCGACACCGGGGAGCTGTTTTTT. This sequence encodes CASSRDTGELFF.

The V call is TRBV2, the J call TRBJ2-2, with D possibly matching TRBD2 (5 bases). The V end lost 6 bases, the J end lost 1 base, and 9 bases lay between the germline ends. From germline, CDR1 is SNHLY and CDR2 FYNNEI. This CDR3 has 14 amino acids. The CDR3 here is CASRDSVNTGELFF. As DNA, the CDR3 is TGTGCCAGCAGGGATAGCGTGAACACCGGGGAGCTGTTTTTT.

The chain has TRBV6-6 and TRBJ1-2; D unclear. The CDR3 has 13 amino acids. From germline, CDR1 is MNHNY and CDR2 SVGAGI (reference sequence). V was clipped by 5 bases and J by 2 bases, with 9 bases between them. The CDR3 reads CASSTQLNYGYTF. CDR3 coding DNA: TGTGCCAGCAGTACCCAGTTAAACTATGGCTACACCTTC.

V and J are TRBV15 and TRBJ2-7; TRBD1 agrees at 8 bases. V lost 2 bases, J lost 3 bases, and 3 bases stayed unmatched. This CDR3 is 14 amino acids long. From germline, CDR1 is LNHNV and CDR2 YYDKDF (reference sequence). The CDR3 DNA sequence: TGTGCCACCAGCAGACAGGGGGCACACTACGAGCAGTACTTC. Translated, it gives CATSRQGAHYEQYF. Supplemented by reference TRBV15 and TRBJ2-7, the full variable domain reads DAMVIQNPRYQVTQFGKPVTLSCSQTLNHNVMYWYQQKSSQAPKLLFHYYDKDFNNEADTPDNFQSRRPNTSFCFLDIRSPGLGDTAMYLCATSRQGAHYEQYFGPGTRLTVT.

The V gene is TRBV6-6, the J gene TRBJ2-6, with D maybe TRBD2 (5 bases). The CDR3 runs 15 residues. Trimming took 5 bases from V and 4 from J, leaving 12 bases between them. The germline gives CDR1 MNHNY, CDR2 SVGAGI (reference sequence). The CDR3 DNA sequence: TGTGCCAGCAGTGGACGGTCGGGGGGGGCCAACGTCCTGACTTTC. Translating gives CASSGRSGGANVLTF.

The rearrangement links TRBV3-1 (or the pseudogene TRBV3-2) to TRBJ1-1; D call uncertain. This CDR3 region has 13 residues. Looked up from germline, CDR1 is LGHDT and CDR2 is YNNKEL (reference sequence). The germline V and J ends were trimmed by 2 bases and 5 bases, with 9 bases remaining between them. In nucleotides, the CDR3 is TGTGCCAGCAGCCAACGCGGCCCTACTGAAGCTTTCTTT. It yields the protein CASSQRGPTEAFF.

This chain uses TRBV30 with TRBJ1-1; maybe TRBD1 (5 bases). V was cut by 2 bases and J by 3 bases, with 16 bases left in between. Germline CDR1 reads GTSNPN; CDR2 reads SVGIG (reference sequence). The CDR3 consists of 15 residues. The CDR3 DNA follows: TGTGCCTGGAGTCCCCCACCCAAGGGGTACACTGAAGCTTTCTTT. Protein: CAWSPPPKGYTEAFF.

The rearrangement uses TRBV7-2 and TRBJ2-1; 7 positions match TRBD2. V lost 4 bases, J lost 5 bases, and 14 bases stayed unmatched. Germline lookup yields CDR1 SGHTA and CDR2 FQGNSA. The CDR3 extends over 17 amino acids. The chain's CDR3 is CASSSRRRAGPNNEQFF. The CDR3 coding sequence is TGTGCCAGCAGCTCCCGACGGCGAGCGGGGCCGAACAATGAGCAGTTCTTC.

V usage is TRBV15 and J usage is TRBJ2-2, with D maybe TRBD2 (5 bases). With 4 bases removed from V and 4 bases from J, the gap between germline ends came to 19 bases. Per the germline V gene, CDR1 is LNHNV and CDR2 is YYDKDF (reference sequence). This CDR3 comprises 17 residues. The CDR3 nucleotides are TGTGCCACCAGCAACTCCCAAACTAGAGGTCGCACCGGGGAGCTGTTTTTT. Translating it yields CATSNSQTRGRTGELFF.

V is TRBV7-9 and J is TRBJ2-7; TRBD1 is a possible D gene (6 bases). Germline CDR1 SEHNR, CDR2 FQNEAQ (reference sequence). V lost 2 bases and J 3 bases, leaving 8 bases between the germline ends. CDR3 length: 13 amino acids. The chain's CDR3 is CASSLQDSYEQYF. The CDR3 DNA sequence: TGTGCCAGCAGCTTACAGGACAGCTACGAGCAGTACTTC.

This chain connects TRBV6-2 or TRBV6-3 to TRBJ2-3; D perhaps matches TRBD2 (5 bases). Germline assignment: CDR1 MNHEY and CDR2 SVGEGT. V was clipped by 6 bases and J by 6 bases, with 10 bases between them. This CDR3 is built from 12 residues. The CDR3 nucleotides are TGTGCCAGCAGCCCCACGGGGGATACGCAGTATTTT. It specifies CASSPTGDTQYF.

This sequence joins TRBV3-1 (or the pseudogene TRBV3-2) and TRBJ1-3; a possible D gene is TRBD1 (5 bases). Per germline, CDR1 LGHDT and CDR2 YNNKEL (reference sequence). The CDR3 has 11 amino acids. V was pared by 3 bases and J by 12 bases, with 9 bases between. The CDR3 DNA follows: TGTGCCAGCAGCCAGGAGGGGAACATATATTTT. Residues: CASSQEGNIYF.